Sequencing of this T cell receptor (beta chain) was carried out in a study of cytomegalovirus exposure and HLA in healthy donors. Background on the study: About 79 million unique TCRs from HLA-typed donors were held in an early data release.

Study observations and caveats: Cytomegalovirus association was listed for roughly 160 TCR beta chains. Analysis performed later showed TCR beta chains linked to HLA being more clonally expanded than equally common others.

Comment on this clone: Its target is unknown.

This CDR3 has 13 residues. Trimming shortened V by 2 bases and J by 6 bases, and 8 bases separated the two germline ends. The germline V gene encodes CDR1 SGHTA and CDR2 FQGNSA. Amplification used 60 Vbeta primers and 13 Jbeta primers. The protocol was immunoSEQ multiplex PCR, while the TCRdb copy is restricted to in-frame clones and leaves out a portion. The sample gives over 100,000 clones, 65% to 90% of which show up once; roughly 2% is in the top ten. This sequence joins TRBV7-2 and TRBJ2-1, with unresolved D. The sequencing sample was made of PBMCs. This TCR came from a young woman in good health and CMV-seronegative. CDR3 bases: TGTGCCAGCAGCTTAAACTTCGTCAATGAGCAGTTCTTC. Translated, it gives CASSLNFVNEQFF.